This T cell receptor (beta chain) was sequenced for a study of T cell responses to AZD1222 COVID-19 vaccine. The V end was cut by 2 bases, the J end by 4 bases, with 23 bases between. The CDR3 is 18 amino acids. Germline CDR1 reads MGHRA; CDR2 reads YSYEKL. As concerns this clone: As yet, its antigen is unknown.

Study-wide findings and caveats: Reports indicate that nearly half of spike-specific TCRs are directed at unmutated variant regions. Spike-specific TCR breadth and depth were elevated following two AZD1222 doses. Baseline testing showed seropositivity in only a handful of AZD1222 recipients.

Produced via immunoSEQ multiplex PCR; TCRdb's table is partial and in-frame only. There are some 39,000 clones in the sample; about nine tenths occur only once, and about two fifths lies in the top ten. The material sequenced was peripheral blood, taken 28 days after the second AZD1222 dose. The clonotype originates from an adult who received the AZD1222 COVID-19 vaccine. This chain connects TRBV4-1 to TRBJ1-2; D possibly corresponds to TRBD1 (6 bases). In DNA, the CDR3 is TGCGCCAGCAGCCAACATGAGCAACCAGGGGCCGGGGGCTATGGCTACACCTTC. Translation: CASSQHEQPGAGGYGYTF.